A selection of T cell receptor beta chains follows, all from one sample in a study of T-cell reconstitution after alpha-beta-depleted transplantation in children. TCRdb itself ran the PCR reads through MiXCR, one entry per CDR3 protein. The profile covers about 610,000 distinct CDR3 sequences, with about 10% appearing a single time and roughly 3.9% taken by the ten largest. The sequencing here drew on PBMCs from the stem cell graft donor, taken from the stem cell graft. The receptors were gathered from a human donor who donated a stem cell graft to a child with acute myeloid leukemia. Both conserved end residues are part of each CDR3. Each record gives: clone size, D gene, J gene, V gene, CDR3 protein, CDR3 DNA. The D gene is left open where the match is weak. Size values are once, few and many counts, or a class for expanded clones, and some rows have none.

clone_size: few
d_call: TRBD2
j_call: TRBJ2-6
v_call: TRBV7-3
cdr3_aa: CASSFTRGGISGANVLTF
cdr3_nt: TGTGCCAGCAGCTTTACTCGGGGAGGGATCTCTGGGGCCAACGTCCTGACTTTC

clone_size: many
d_call: NA
j_call: TRBJ1-5
v_call: TRBV7-9
cdr3_aa: CASSPDISNQPQHF
cdr3_nt: TGTGCCAGCAGCCCGGATATTAGCAATCAGCCCCAGCATTTT

clone_size: NA
d_call: NA
j_call: TRBJ2-4
v_call: TRBV6-6
cdr3_aa: CASSYGLENIQYF
cdr3_nt: TGTGCCAGCAGTTACGGACTCGAAAACATTCAGTACTTC

clone_size: few
d_call: TRBD1
j_call: TRBJ1-3
v_call: TRBV7-2
cdr3_aa: CASSLTGGNSGNTIYF
cdr3_nt: TGTGCCAGCAGCCTGACAGGGGGCAACTCTGGAAACACCATATATTTT

clone_size: few
d_call: NA
j_call: TRBJ2-7
v_call: TRBV7-2
cdr3_aa: CASSLGNRFSEQYF
cdr3_nt: TGTGCCAGCAGCTTAGGGAACAGGTTCAGCGAGCAGTACTTC

clone_size: many
d_call: TRBD1
j_call: TRBJ1-1
v_call: TRBV7-9
cdr3_aa: CASSLAVQGIGEAFF
cdr3_nt: TGTGCCAGCAGCTTAGCCGTACAGGGGATAGGTGAAGCTTTCTTT

clone_size: many
d_call: TRBD1
j_call: TRBJ2-3
v_call: TRBV7-2
cdr3_aa: CASSPDRGRYTQYF
cdr3_nt: TGTGCCAGCAGCCCGGACAGGGGTAGATATACGCAGTATTTT

clone_size: many
d_call: NA
j_call: TRBJ1-2
v_call: TRBV27
cdr3_aa: CASSSRRDNYGYTF
cdr3_nt: TGTGCCAGCAGTTCTCGGCGTGACAACTATGGCTACACCTTC

clone_size: NA
d_call: NA
j_call: TRBJ2-4
v_call: TRBV5-6
cdr3_aa: CASSRLRGSTNIQYF
cdr3_nt: TGTGCCAGCAGCCGACTACGGGGTTCGACAAACATTCAGTACTTC

clone_size: NA
d_call: NA
j_call: TRBJ2-3
v_call: TRBV7-8
cdr3_aa: CASSLVLQLNTQYF
cdr3_nt: TGTGCCAGCAGCTTAGTCCTGCAGCTGAACACGCAGTATTTT

clone_size: NA
d_call: TRBD2
j_call: TRBJ2-1
v_call: TRBV5-4
cdr3_aa: CASSPAGTSGRGKFF
cdr3_nt: TGTGCCAGCAGCCCCGCCGGGACTAGCGGGAGGGGAAAGTTCTTC

clone_size: NA
d_call: TRBD1
j_call: TRBJ2-7
v_call: TRBV18
cdr3_aa: CASSNRQGDNEQYF
cdr3_nt: TGTGCCAGCTCAAACCGACAGGGGGATAACGAGCAGTACTTC

clone_size: NA
d_call: NA
j_call: TRBJ2-1
v_call: TRBV28
cdr3_aa: CASSSPVGDYNEQFF
cdr3_nt: TGTGCCAGCAGTTCTCCGGTGGGCGATTACAATGAGCAGTTCTTC

clone_size: NA
d_call: NA
j_call: TRBJ2-7
v_call: TRBV7-2
cdr3_aa: CASSAEVYGMSSYEQYF
cdr3_nt: TGTGCCAGCAGCGCTGAAGTTTACGGGATGAGCTCCTACGAGCAGTACTTC

clone_size: many
d_call: TRBD1
j_call: TRBJ2-7
v_call: TRBV9
cdr3_aa: CASSVGGTGLSYEQYF
cdr3_nt: TGTGCCAGCAGCGTAGGAGGGACAGGGCTCTCCTACGAGCAGTACTTC

clone_size: many
d_call: NA
j_call: TRBJ2-3
v_call: TRBV9
cdr3_aa: CASSVMDTTDTQYF
cdr3_nt: TGTGCCAGCAGCGTTATGGACACCACAGATACGCAGTATTTT

clone_size: few
d_call: NA
j_call: TRBJ1-1
v_call: TRBV10-3
cdr3_aa: CAISESLVVNTEAFF
cdr3_nt: TGTGCCATCAGTGAGTCGTTGGTGGTGAACACTGAAGCTTTCTTT

clone_size: few
d_call: TRBD2
j_call: TRBJ2-1
v_call: TRBV28
cdr3_aa: CASSFWTSGDPVIQFF
cdr3_nt: TGTGCCAGCAGTTTTTGGACTAGCGGGGATCCAGTTATTCAGTTCTTC

clone_size: NA
d_call: TRBD2
j_call: TRBJ2-7
v_call: TRBV10-2
cdr3_aa: CASSDSGLAVYEQYF
cdr3_nt: TGCGCCAGCAGTGATTCGGGCCTAGCGGTCTACGAGCAGTACTTC

clone_size: NA
d_call: TRBD1
j_call: TRBJ1-5
v_call: TRBV11-2
cdr3_aa: CASSQQGGNQPQHF
cdr3_nt: TGTGCCAGCAGTCAACAGGGGGGCAATCAGCCCCAGCATTTT

clone_size: many
d_call: NA
j_call: TRBJ1-1
v_call: TRBV9
cdr3_aa: CASSVESGRAEAFF
cdr3_nt: TGTGCCAGCAGCGTAGAATCAGGGAGGGCTGAAGCTTTCTTT

clone_size: few
d_call: TRBD2
j_call: TRBJ2-3
v_call: TRBV20-1
cdr3_aa: CSADTSGKTDTQYF
cdr3_nt: TGCAGTGCGGATACTAGCGGGAAAACAGATACGCAGTATTTT

clone_size: NA
d_call: TRBD2
j_call: TRBJ2-1
v_call: TRBV12-3/TRBV12-4
cdr3_aa: CASSVGLAGGSSSSYNEQFF
cdr3_nt: TGTGCCAGCAGTGTCGGACTAGCGGGAGGGTCCTCGAGCTCCTACAATGAGCAGTTCTTC

clone_size: NA
d_call: TRBD1
j_call: TRBJ2-5
v_call: TRBV7-9
cdr3_aa: CASSPSTGGLTQYF
cdr3_nt: TGTGCCAGCAGCCCGAGCACAGGGGGCCTGACCCAGTACTTC

clone_size: few
d_call: NA
j_call: TRBJ2-3
v_call: TRBV20-1
cdr3_aa: CSAPERGETDTQYF
cdr3_nt: TGCAGTGCCCCTGAACGGGGAGAAACAGATACGCAGTATTTT

clone_size: few
d_call: TRBD2
j_call: TRBJ2-1
v_call: TRBV6-2/TRBV6-3
cdr3_aa: CASSYSGGSGNREQFF
cdr3_nt: TGTGCCAGCAGTTACTCGGGAGGGAGCGGTAATCGTGAGCAGTTCTTC

clone_size: NA
d_call: NA
j_call: TRBJ2-4
v_call: TRBV7-3
cdr3_aa: CASSPGGGIGLAKNIQYF
cdr3_nt: TGTGCCAGCAGCCCAGGGGGAGGGATTGGGCTAGCCAAAAACATTCAGTACTTC

clone_size: NA
d_call: TRBD2
j_call: TRBJ2-1
v_call: TRBV5-1
cdr3_aa: CASRGLAGGPMNEQFF
cdr3_nt: TGCGCCAGCAGAGGACTAGCGGGAGGGCCGATGAATGAGCAGTTCTTC

clone_size: NA
d_call: TRBD2
j_call: TRBJ2-7
v_call: TRBV5-1
cdr3_aa: CASSSGTTLAEQYF
cdr3_nt: TGCGCCAGCAGCTCCGGGACTACCCTGGCAGAGCAGTACTTC

clone_size: many
d_call: NA
j_call: TRBJ2-3
v_call: TRBV10-3
cdr3_aa: CAISEPEDREGDTQYF
cdr3_nt: TGTGCCATCAGTGAGCCGGAGGACAGGGAGGGAGATACGCAGTATTTT

clone_size: NA
d_call: NA
j_call: TRBJ2-1
v_call: TRBV4-1
cdr3_aa: CASSQVWPTQGNSYNEQFF
cdr3_nt: TGCGCCAGCAGCCAAGTATGGCCCACTCAGGGGAACTCCTACAATGAGCAGTTCTTC

clone_size: few
d_call: TRBD1
j_call: TRBJ2-7
v_call: TRBV20-1
cdr3_aa: CSAPGTGGYEQYF
cdr3_nt: TGCAGTGCGCCCGGGACAGGGGGCTACGAGCAGTACTTC

clone_size: NA
d_call: NA
j_call: TRBJ2-7
v_call: TRBV14
cdr3_aa: CASSQDRGLLLQQYF
cdr3_nt: TGTGCCAGCAGCCAAGATAGGGGACTTCTTCTACAGCAGTACTTC

clone_size: many
d_call: NA
j_call: TRBJ1-1
v_call: TRBV20-1
cdr3_aa: CSAPSLNTEAFF
cdr3_nt: TGCAGTGCTCCTTCACTGAACACTGAAGCTTTCTTT

clone_size: NA
d_call: TRBD1
j_call: TRBJ2-7
v_call: TRBV29-1
cdr3_aa: CSGSTGPYEQYF
cdr3_nt: TGCAGCGGCTCGACAGGGCCCTACGAGCAGTACTTC

clone_size: few
d_call: NA
j_call: TRBJ2-1
v_call: TRBV12-3/TRBV12-4
cdr3_aa: CASTRGAVYNEQFF
cdr3_nt: TGTGCCAGCACCCGGGGGGCGGTATACAATGAGCAGTTCTTC

clone_size: many
d_call: NA
j_call: TRBJ1-4
v_call: TRBV5-1
cdr3_aa: CASSLVGGDEKLFF
cdr3_nt: TGCGCCAGCAGCTTGGTGGGGGGAGACGAAAAACTGTTTTTT

clone_size: few
d_call: TRBD2
j_call: TRBJ2-1
v_call: TRBV9
cdr3_aa: CASSVSGSSGRNEQFF
cdr3_nt: TGTGCCAGCAGCGTCTCCGGGTCTAGCGGGAGAAATGAGCAGTTCTTC

clone_size: many
d_call: TRBD1
j_call: TRBJ1-2
v_call: TRBV5-1
cdr3_aa: CASSLDRGSRGYTF
cdr3_nt: TGCGCCAGCAGCTTGGACAGGGGCTCTCGCGGCTACACCTTC

clone_size: NA
d_call: TRBD1
j_call: TRBJ1-1
v_call: TRBV29-1
cdr3_aa: CSVHGTGMNTEAFF
cdr3_nt: TGCAGCGTCCACGGGACAGGTATGAACACTGAAGCTTTCTTT

clone_size: few
d_call: NA
j_call: TRBJ2-6
v_call: TRBV18
cdr3_aa: CASSRPTGSGANVLTF
cdr3_nt: TGTGCCAGCTCACGACCAACAGGCTCTGGGGCCAACGTCCTGACTTTC

clone_size: few
d_call: NA
j_call: TRBJ2-2
v_call: TRBV3-1
cdr3_aa: CASSLQWPGELFF
cdr3_nt: TGTGCCAGCAGCCTACAATGGCCCGGGGAGCTGTTTTTT

clone_size: many
d_call: NA
j_call: TRBJ2-2
v_call: TRBV5-1
cdr3_aa: CASSSLRSTFTNTGELFF
cdr3_nt: TGCGCCAGCAGCTCTCTCAGGAGTACATTTACGAACACCGGGGAGCTGTTTTTT

clone_size: many
d_call: TRBD1
j_call: TRBJ1-5
v_call: TRBV20-1
cdr3_aa: CSAARTGVVQPQHF
cdr3_nt: TGCAGTGCTGCTCGGACAGGGGTAGTTCAGCCCCAGCATTTT

clone_size: NA
d_call: NA
j_call: TRBJ2-1
v_call: TRBV20-1
cdr3_aa: CSARRRTRLTDNEQFF
cdr3_nt: TGCAGTGCTCGCCGCCGGACGAGATTGACAGACAATGAGCAGTTCTTC

clone_size: NA
d_call: TRBD2
j_call: TRBJ2-3
v_call: TRBV25-1
cdr3_aa: CASSVSPGGDRTDTQYF
cdr3_nt: TGTGCCAGCAGTGTTTCCCCTGGGGGGGACCGCACAGATACGCAGTATTTT

clone_size: few
d_call: TRBD1
j_call: TRBJ2-7
v_call: TRBV6-2/TRBV6-3
cdr3_aa: CASSSFHGQGSGYEQYF
cdr3_nt: TGTGCCAGCAGTTCCTTCCACGGACAGGGGTCGGGCTACGAGCAGTACTTC